Listed below are T cell receptor beta chains from one sample, sequenced in a study of blood T cell repertoires in COVID-19. Method: immunoSEQ multiplex PCR; TCRdb's copy keeps in-frame clones and lacks some. The repertoire holds 300,000 to 400,000 clones, with 90% as singletons. Sequenced: PBMCs or T cells enriched from blood (not recorded which). All receptors come from a woman aged 25 to 45 who had been exposed to COVID-19. The CDR3 runs from the conserved cysteine through the conserved F or W. A D gene is named only where the DNA matches it firmly. Clone size is shown for a subset of rows, as once, few, many or a class of expanded clone.

j_call,d_call,clone_size,v_call,cdr3_aa,cdr3_nt
TRBJ1-1,-,once,TRBV5-8,CASGPGANTEAFF,TGTGCCAGCGGCCCAGGGGCCAACACTGAAGCTTTCTTT
TRBJ1-1,-,once,TRBV18,CASLTAMNTEAFF,TGTGCCAGCCTGACAGCTATGAACACTGAAGCTTTCTTT
TRBJ2-2,-,few,TRBV11-2,CASSLVGGVLNTGELFF,TGTGCCAGCAGCTTAGTAGGGGGGGTGTTAAACACCGGGGAGCTGTTTTTT
TRBJ2-6,-,once,TRBV11-2,CASSSRGGPSGANVLTF,TGTGCCAGCAGCTCCCGAGGAGGCCCCTCTGGGGCCAACGTCCTGACTTTC
TRBJ1-1,-,-,TRBV7-9,CASSLAAENTEAFF,TGTGCCAGCAGCTTAGCGGCAGAGAACACTGAAGCTTTCTTT
TRBJ2-6,-,-,TRBV2,CASTFSGANVLTF,TGTGCCAGCACATTCTCTGGGGCCAACGTCCTGACTTTC
TRBJ1-6,TRBD1,once,TRBV6-6,CASSHAGGAGNSPLHF,TGTGCCAGCAGCCATGCAGGGGGCGCGGGTAATTCACCCCTCCACTTT
TRBJ1-1,TRBD1,few,TRBV5-4,CASSPDRGRLLNTEAFF,TGTGCCAGCAGCCCTGACAGGGGGCGCCTTCTGAACACTGAAGCTTTCTTT
TRBJ1-2,-,-,TRBV6-5,CASRIRLANYGYTF,TGTGCCAGCAGGATTCGTTTAGCTAACTATGGCTACACCTTC
TRBJ2-4,-,-,TRBV5-1,CASSLAYADIQYF,TGCGCCAGCAGCTTGGCTTATGCGGACATTCAGTACTTC
TRBJ2-1,TRBD1,once,TRBV2,CASRKPGQGSHEQFF,TGTGCCAGCAGGAAACCGGGACAGGGATCGCATGAGCAGTTCTTC
TRBJ1-1,-,-,TRBV5-1,CASSLEWRTEAFF,TGCGCCAGCAGCTTGGAGTGGAGGACTGAAGCTTTCTTT
TRBJ1-5,TRBD1,-,TRBV6-2/TRBV6-3,CASSYSTGAMAQPQHF,TGTGCCAGCAGTTACTCGACAGGGGCGATGGCTCAGCCCCAGCATTTT
TRBJ1-1,-,-,TRBV18,CASSPPSDFNTEAFF,TGTGCCAGCTCACCACCTTCAGACTTCAACACTGAAGCTTTCTTT
TRBJ2-7,TRBD1,-,TRBV13,CASSSRDRGDEQYF,TGTGCCAGCAGCTCCCGGGACAGGGGAGACGAGCAGTACTTC